What follows is one TCR beta chain and its context. Regarding treatment: randomized to nivolumab then ipilimumab (arm A) or the reverse (arm B). Patients had received no earlier DNA-damaging chemotherapy. Clones were read by immunoSEQ multiplex PCR, and TCRdb kept only the in-frame ones, dropping some. In the table there are fewer than 25,000 clones, approximately 71% of which are singletons. This sample is drawn from a study of sequential checkpoint blockade in melanoma. Across the study: Maintenance nivolumab came after either treatment sequence.

The V gene's germline CDR1 is SGHTA and CDR2 FQGTGA. The CDR3 extends over 13 amino acids. V was trimmed by 1 base and J by 5 bases, leaving 6 bases between them. This chain joins TRBV7-3 and TRBJ1-5; D ambiguous. The sequence was collected from a human donor with melanoma. The source was CD8+ T cells sorted from blood (inferred from file names), collected from a patient given nivolumab and ipilimumab in sequence. This CDR3 reads CASSLNRYQPQHF. The CDR3 DNA reads as TGTGCCAGCAGCTTAAACAGATATCAGCCCCAGCATTTT.